Shown below are 23 T cell receptor beta chains from a single sample sequenced in a study of early T cells in non-severe SARS-CoV-2 infection. TCRdb reanalysed the 5' RACE reads using MiXCR and keeps one entry per CDR3 protein. This table holds about 110,000 distinct CDR3 sequences, over 8.5% found once. The sample comprised whole blood. The receptor source for this set is an adult who was a healthcare worker with PCR-confirmed SARS-CoV-2 infection or an uninfected control (not recorded which).

This clonotype was recorded at least ten times. The gene calls are TRBV15 and TRBJ1-6; D unclear. The CDR3 loop spans 16 amino acids. The V and J ends lost 0 bases and 9 bases respectively, with 15 bases between them. CDR1 and CDR2 (germline): LNHNV, YYDKDF (reference sequence). The CDR3 loop is CATSRDRSHRGSPLHF. The DNA for the CDR3 is TGTGCCACCAGCAGAGATCGATCGCACCGGGGTTCACCCCTCCACTTT.

This clonotype showed up just a few times. The chain uses TRBV12-3 or TRBV12-4 and TRBJ2-1; D is undetermined. V was cut by 7 bases and J by 6 bases, with 10 bases left in between. The CDR3 totals 12 residues. CDR3 amino acids: CASTPWGNEQFF. The CDR3 bases are TGTGCCAGCACCCCGTGGGGCAATGAGCAGTTCTTC.

There are many counts of this clonotype. The rearrangement links TRBV30 to TRBJ1-6; 7 bases fit TRBD1. Germline trimming cut 2 bases from V and 12 bases from J; bases unmatched to any gene: 7. Germline CDR1 is GTSNPN and CDR2 is SVGIG (reference sequence). The length of the CDR3 is 13 residues. CDR3 protein: CAWSPGTALPLHF. CDR3 nucleotides: TGTGCCTGGAGTCCTGGGACAGCTTTACCCCTCCACTTT. Full variable domain (remainder filled in from reference TRBV30 and TRBJ1-6): SQTIHQWPATLVQPVGSPLSLECTVEGTSNPNLYWYRQAAGRGLQLLFYSVGIGQISSEVPQNLSASRPQDRQFILSSKKLLLSDSGFYLCAWSPGTALPLHFGNGTRLTVT.

This chain joins TRBV7-9 and TRBJ2-3; 9 bases match TRBD2. Unmatched junction bases numbered 10, after V lost 2 bases and J lost 1 base. Germline V lookup: CDR1 SEHNR, CDR2 FQNEAQ (reference sequence). This CDR3 has 18 amino acids. The CDR3 protein is CASSLRRFEREGTDTQYF. CDR3 bases: TGTGCCAGCAGCTTACGACGATTTGAGCGGGAGGGCACAGATACGCAGTATTTT. Variable domain in full (rest from reference TRBV7-9 and TRBJ2-3): DTGVSQNPRHKITKRGQNVTFRCDPISEHNRLYWYRQTLGQGPEFLTYFQNEAQLEKSRLLSDRFSAERPKGSFSTLEIQRTEQGDSAMYLCASSLRRFEREGTDTQYFGPGTRLTVL.

The chain employs TRBV11-2 and TRBJ1-1, with 7 nucleotides matching TRBD1. The CDR3 is 16 amino acids. After removal of 6 bases from V and 0 bases from J, the junction contained 10 bases not matched to a gene. The germline V gene encodes CDR1 SGHAT and CDR2 FQNNGV. This CDR3 reads CASRYLYRGLNTEAFF. DNA of the CDR3: TGTGCCAGCAGGTACCTCTACAGGGGACTGAACACTGAAGCTTTCTTT.

This clonotype came up many times. The chain employs TRBV7-2 and TRBJ1-2, with 9 nucleotides matching TRBD1. With 5 bases clipped from V and 8 bases from J, the junction kept 12 bases outside the gene matches. The CDR3 has 15 amino acids. In germline, CDR1 is SGHTA, CDR2 FQGNSA. The CDR3 nucleotides are TGTGCCAGCAGCCCGAGGAGGGACAGGGCCGAAGGCTACACCTTC. Its translation is CASSPRRDRAEGYTF.

This clonotype was picked up many times. The chain couples TRBV6-2 or TRBV6-3 to TRBJ2-7; D uncertain. The CDR3 covers 11 residues. The germline CDR1 and CDR2 sequences are MNHEY and SVGEGT. Trimming pared 5 bases from V and 2 bases from J, leaving 4 bases between. The CDR3 sequence: CASSTAYEQYF. CDR3 nucleotide sequence: TGTGCCAGCAGTACAGCCTACGAGCAGTACTTC.

The chain is built from TRBV13 and TRBJ2-7; D may be TRBD1 or TRBD2 (5 bases each). Between the trimmed V and J ends, which lost 5 bases and 8 bases, there was a span of 19 bases. In germline, CDR1 is PRHDT, CDR2 FYEKMQ (reference sequence). The CDR3 contains 14 residues. Here the CDR3 reads CASSPSRENAKQYF. The CDR3 nucleotides are TGTGCCAGCAGCCCCTCCAGGGAGAACGCGAAGCAGTACTTC.

This clonotype was seen a few times. V and J are TRBV4-3 and TRBJ2-7; tentatively, D is TRBD2 (5 bases). In germline, CDR1 is LGHNA, CDR2 YSLEER. This CDR3 has 15 amino acids. Trimming stripped 2 bases from V and 2 bases from J, with 13 bases between. The CDR3 DNA follows: TGCGCCAGCAGCCAATCTGCCGCAGCGGCCTACGAGCAGTACTTC. It yields the protein CASSQSAAAAYEQYF.

The gene calls are TRBV27 and TRBJ2-7, with D hard to call. The CDR3 runs 14 residues. CDR1 is MNHEY, CDR2 SMNVEV, per germline (reference sequence). Trimming left V 3 bases short and J 4 bases short, with 13 bases between. Here the CDR3 DNA reads TGTGCCAGCAGTTTTGGGGTTGGGGTTTACGAGCAGTACTTC. Encoded protein: CASSFGVGVYEQYF.

This clonotype was picked up many times. The rearrangement joins TRBV11-2 to TRBJ1-1; no firm D call. The CDR3 is 14 amino acids. Germline V gives CDR1 SGHAT, CDR2 FQNNGV. The V end was cut by 2 bases, the J end by 1 base, with 8 bases between. This CDR3 is CASSLYGGNTEAFF. The CDR3 coding sequence is TGTGCCAGCAGCTTATACGGAGGGAACACTGAAGCTTTCTTT.

This clonotype was detected only a few times. The V and J genes are TRBV6-1 and TRBJ2-1; D ambiguous. Trimming left V 5 bases short and J 7 bases short, with 21 bases between. This CDR3 has 16 amino acids. Germline CDR1 is MNHNS and CDR2 is SASEGT. The CDR3 DNA reads TGTGCCAGCAGTTTTTATAGTTCGGTTCCGCAAAATGAGCAGTTCTTC. Translating gives CASSFYSSVPQNEQFF.

This clonotype was picked up a small number of times. The V and J genes are TRBV20-1 and TRBJ1-2; 7 nucleotides agree with TRBD1. The CDR3 is made up of 13 amino acids. The germline V gene has CDR1 DFQATT and CDR2 SNEGSKA (reference sequence). V shed 5 bases, J shed 3 bases, and the junction held 6 bases outside the gene matches. CDR3 sequence (DNA): TGCAGTGCTGAGCAGGGGGAGGACTATGGCTACACCTTC. This encodes CSAEQGEDYGYTF.

This clonotype was observed many times. The chain is built from TRBV7-6 and TRBJ2-4; maybe TRBD2 (6 bases). Germline values: CDR1 SGHVS, CDR2 FNYEAQ. Deletions cut 2 bases from V and 6 bases from J, with 14 bases between. The CDR3 consists of 15 residues. CDR3 nucleotides: TGTGCCAGCAGCTTAAATGGCCAGGGAGGAAACATTCAGTACTTC. As protein: CASSLNGQGGNIQYF.

This clonotype was picked up many times. The CDR3 coding sequence is TGTGCCAGTAGTATAATCGGGGGCTTTCTTTACAATGAGCAGTTCTTC. This encodes CASSIIGGFLYNEQFF. V usage is TRBV19 and J usage is TRBJ2-1; possibly TRBD1 or TRBD2 for D (6 bases each). In germline, CDR1 is LNHDA, CDR2 SQIVND (reference sequence). Between the trimmed V and J ends, which lost 2 bases and 4 bases, there was a span of 15 bases. The CDR3 runs 16 residues.

The chain carries TRBV20-1 and TRBJ2-1, with 12 bases that match TRBD2. V dropped 2 bases and J dropped 2; count of bases not matched to a gene: 4. This CDR3 is 16 amino acids long. CDR1 and CDR2 from the germline V gene are DFQATT and SNEGSKA (reference sequence). CDR3 DNA sequence: TGCAGTGCTAGACCTAGCGGGAGGGGACCCTACAATGAGCAGTTCTTC. It codes for CSARPSGRGPYNEQFF.

The chain combines TRBV20-1 with TRBJ2-3; 9 bases match TRBD2. The CDR3 extends over 18 amino acids. CDR1 is DFQATT and CDR2 is SNEGSKA in the germline V gene (reference sequence). J lost 1 base, V lost 3 bases, and 14 bases had no gene match. This chain's CDR3 is CSARGVSGSGRGTDTQYF. In DNA form, the CDR3 reads TGCAGTGCTAGGGGAGTTAGCGGGAGTGGTCGTGGCACAGATACGCAGTATTTT.

The table lists this clonotype with a few counts. The rearrangement links TRBV6-5 to TRBJ2-3, with TRBD2 identical over 9 bases. The CDR3 has 16 residues. The V and J ends lost 7 bases and 6 bases, in that order; junction bases with no gene match: 14. Germline lookup yields CDR1 MNHEY and CDR2 SVGAGI. CDR3 amino acids: CASTALAAGGVDTQYF. CDR3 DNA sequence: TGTGCCAGCACCGCCTTGGCGGCGGGAGGGGTGGATACGCAGTATTTT.

This clonotype was observed many times. This CDR3 is CASSPTSWDTGELFF. Written as DNA, the CDR3 is TGTGCCAGCAGCCCCACTAGCTGGGACACCGGGGAGCTGTTTTTT. The J gene is TRBJ2-2, the V gene TRBV5-5, with D maybe TRBD2 (6 bases). The CDR3 is 15 amino acids. Trimming shortened V by 4 bases and J by 3 bases, and 13 bases separated the two germline ends. Germline CDR1 SGHKS, CDR2 YYEKEE (reference sequence).

This rearrangement joins TRBV7-9 to TRBJ1-2; D gene unclear. Trimming took 1 base from V and 4 from J, leaving 7 bases between them. In germline, CDR1 is SEHNR, CDR2 FQNEAQ (reference sequence). This CDR3 is 13 amino acids long. CDR3: CASSLGPSYGYTF. As DNA, the CDR3 is TGTGCCAGCAGCTTAGGGCCCAGCTATGGCTACACCTTC. The full variable domain, rest sourced from reference TRBV7-9 and TRBJ1-2, is DTGVSQNPRHKITKRGQNVTFRCDPISEHNRLYWYRQTLGQGPEFLTYFQNEAQLEKSRLLSDRFSAERPKGSFSTLEIQRTEQGDSAMYLCASSLGPSYGYTFGSGTRLTVV.

The chain employs TRBV29-1 and TRBJ2-1, with D possibly being TRBD2 (7 bases). Trimming cost V 5 bases and J 3 bases, with 11 bases left between them. Looked up from germline, CDR1 is SQVTM and CDR2 is ANQGSEA. This CDR3 comprises 13 residues. CDR3 amino acids: CSVKGGDYNEQFF. The DNA for the CDR3 is TGCAGCGTTAAGGGGGGGGACTACAATGAGCAGTTCTTC.

J is TRBJ2-7 and V is TRBV6-6; 13 bases are shared with TRBD2. From germline, CDR1 is MNHNY and CDR2 SVGAGI (reference sequence). With 6 bases clipped from V and 4 bases from J, the junction kept 3 bases outside the gene matches. This CDR3 is 14 amino acids long. DNA for the CDR3: TGTGCCAGCAGGTGGACTAGCGGGAGTTACGAGCAGTACTTC. This encodes CASRWTSGSYEQYF.

This clonotype was counted at least ten times. The rearrangement links TRBV28 to TRBJ1-4; 7 nucleotides line up with TRBD1. Trimming took 3 bases from V and 0 from J; bases not matched to a gene: 4. The germline gives CDR1 MDHEN, CDR2 SYDVKM. This CDR3 region has 16 residues. The CDR3 coding sequence is TGTGCCAGCAGTTTGGGACAGACCGCAACTAATGAAAAACTGTTTTTT. It translates to CASSLGQTATNEKLFF.